The source of this TCR beta chain is a study of CD8 T cells in ankylosing spondylitis. There are a few counts of this clonotype. Its cognate antigen is unknown. Construction of TCR beta libraries was performed using quantitative 5'-RACE with molecular barcodes. TCRdb fed the 5' RACE reads into MiXCR, producing one record per CDR3 protein. The data hold hundreds of thousands of distinct CDR3 sequences, with 25% to 30% observed a single time. This CDR3 contains 15 residues. Trimming pared 7 bases from V and 2 bases from J, leaving 15 bases between. Germline V gene lookup returns CDR1 MNHNS and CDR2 SASEGT. Notes on the study in general: According to the report, clones linked to the disease were significantly enriched in matched synovial fluid samples taken from ankylosing spondylitis patients. Seemingly distinctive of ankylosing spondylitis blood was a TCR beta motif formed by eight highly homologous variants.

The origin of this receptor is a male donor with ankylosing spondylitis. Sequencing was performed on blood, either unsorted or a sorted T cell fraction (not recorded which). The gene calls are TRBV6-1 and TRBJ1-5; no clear D gene. CDR3 sequence: CASTMVGPGNQPQHF. The CDR3 bases are TGTGCCAGCACCATGGTAGGTCCAGGCAATCAGCCCCAGCATTTT.